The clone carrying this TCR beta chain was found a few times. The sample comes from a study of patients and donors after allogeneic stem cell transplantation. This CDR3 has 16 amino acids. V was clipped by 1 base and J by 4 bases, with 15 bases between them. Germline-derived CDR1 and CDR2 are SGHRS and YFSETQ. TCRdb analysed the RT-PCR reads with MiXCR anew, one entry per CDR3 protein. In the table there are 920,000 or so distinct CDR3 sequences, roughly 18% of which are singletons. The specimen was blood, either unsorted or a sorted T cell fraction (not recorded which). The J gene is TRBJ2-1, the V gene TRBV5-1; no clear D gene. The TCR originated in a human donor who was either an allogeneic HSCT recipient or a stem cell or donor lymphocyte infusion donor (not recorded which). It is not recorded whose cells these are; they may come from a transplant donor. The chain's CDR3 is CASSLSRGPLYNEQFF. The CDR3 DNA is TGCGCCAGCAGCTTGAGTCGCGGCCCGTTATACAATGAGCAGTTCTTC.